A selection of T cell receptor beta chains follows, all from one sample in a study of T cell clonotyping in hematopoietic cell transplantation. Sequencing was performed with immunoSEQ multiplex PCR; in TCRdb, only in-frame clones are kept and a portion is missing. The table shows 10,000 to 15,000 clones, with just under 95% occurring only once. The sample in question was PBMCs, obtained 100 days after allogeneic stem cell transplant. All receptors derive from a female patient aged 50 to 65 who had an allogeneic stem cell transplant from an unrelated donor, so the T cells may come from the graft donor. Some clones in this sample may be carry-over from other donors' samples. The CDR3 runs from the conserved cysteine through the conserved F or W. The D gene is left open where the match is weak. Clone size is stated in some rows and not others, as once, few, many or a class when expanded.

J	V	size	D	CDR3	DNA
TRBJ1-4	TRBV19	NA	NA	CASSMEGSRFEKLFF	TGTGCCAGTAGTATGGAAGGCAGTCGGTTTGAAAAACTGTTTTTT
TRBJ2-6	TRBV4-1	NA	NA	CASSPNRLGGLSSGANVLTF	TGCGCCAGCAGCCCAAACCGCTTAGGGGGTTTATCATCTGGGGCCAACGTCCTGACTTTC
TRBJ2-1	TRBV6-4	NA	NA	CASSDSSRINNEQFF	TGTGCCAGCAGTGACTCGTCTCGGATTAACAATGAGCAGTTCTTC
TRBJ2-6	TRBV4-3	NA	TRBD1	CASSQDYLVGQVYSGANVLTF	TGCGCCAGCAGCCAAGATTATTTGGTGGGACAGGTGTACTCTGGGGCCAACGTCCTGACTTTC
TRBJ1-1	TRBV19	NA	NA	CASGGGNTEAFF	TGTGCTTCCGGGGGCGGCAACACTGAAGCTTTCTTT
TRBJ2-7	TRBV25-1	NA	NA	CASRGVSYEQYF	TGTGCCAGCAGGGGTGTCTCCTACGAGCAGTACTTC
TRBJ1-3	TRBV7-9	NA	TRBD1	CASSLRDRGPGNTIYF	TGTGCCAGCAGCCTTCGGGACAGGGGTCCTGGAAACACCATATATTTT
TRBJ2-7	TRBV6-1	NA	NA	CASSRDSLYEQYF	TGTGCCAGCAGTCGGGACTCCCTCTACGAGCAGTACTTC
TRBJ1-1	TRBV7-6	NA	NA	CASSPGIRTEAFF	TGTGCCAGCAGCCCGGGGATTAGGACTGAAGCTTTCTTT
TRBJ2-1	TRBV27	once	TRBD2	CASSFFSSSLAGDNEQFF	TGTGCCAGCAGTTTCTTTTCGAGCTCACTAGCGGGGGACAATGAGCAGTTCTTC
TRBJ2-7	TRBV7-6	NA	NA	CASSPHPSYEQYF	TGTGCCAGCAGCCCTCACCCATCCTACGAGCAGTACTTC
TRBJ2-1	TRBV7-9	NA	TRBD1	CASSFEGANNEQFF	TGTGCCAGCAGCTTCGAGGGGGCAAACAATGAGCAGTTCTTC
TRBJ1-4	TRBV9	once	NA	CASSVGLLRTNEKLFF	TGTGCCAGCAGCGTAGGACTACTAAGAACTAATGAAAAACTGTTTTTT
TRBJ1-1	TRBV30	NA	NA	CAWSRADRKNTEAFF	TGTGCCTGGAGCCGGGCCGACAGAAAGAACACTGAAGCTTTCTTT
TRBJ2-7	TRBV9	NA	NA	CASSVEGAGEQYF	TGTGCCAGCAGCGTAGAAGGGGCGGGAGAGCAGTACTTC
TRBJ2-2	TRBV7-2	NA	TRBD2	CASSWFSGGATGELFF	TGTGCCAGCAGCTGGTTTAGCGGGGGGGCCACCGGGGAGCTGTTTTTT
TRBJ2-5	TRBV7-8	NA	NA	CASSLDGAGLETQYF	TGTGCCAGCAGCTTAGACGGGGCTGGCTTGGAGACCCAGTACTTC
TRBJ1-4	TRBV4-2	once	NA	CASSLAIQGITNEKLFF	TGTGCCAGCAGCCTGGCGATTCAGGGTATCACTAATGAAAAACTGTTTTTT
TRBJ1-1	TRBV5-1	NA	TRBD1	CASGATGANTEAFF	TGCGCCAGCGGCGCGACAGGGGCTAACACTGAAGCTTTCTTT
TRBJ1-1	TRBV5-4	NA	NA	CASSSPGRDTEAFF	TGTGCCAGCAGCTCCCCGGGTCGGGACACTGAAGCTTTCTTT
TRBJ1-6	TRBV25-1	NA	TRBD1	CASTEGGQGIAPLHF	TGTGCCAGCACCGAGGGGGGACAGGGTATTGCACCCCTCCACTTT
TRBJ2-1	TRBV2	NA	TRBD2	CASSGESGGDNEQFF	TGTGCCAGCAGTGGAGAGAGCGGGGGTGACAATGAGCAGTTCTTC
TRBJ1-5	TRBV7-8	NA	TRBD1	CASSRDRGTNQPQHF	TGTGCCAGCAGTCGGGACAGGGGGACGAATCAGCCCCAGCATTTT
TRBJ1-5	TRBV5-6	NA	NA	CASSSQGPSFYNQPQHF	TGTGCCAGCAGCTCCCAGGGACCCTCATTCTACAATCAGCCCCAGCATTTT
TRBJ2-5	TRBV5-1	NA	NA	CARDNPKQETQYF	TGCGCCAGGGACAATCCGAAACAAGAGACCCAGTACTTC
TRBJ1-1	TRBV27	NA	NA	CASMESGYTEAFF	TGTGCCAGTATGGAGAGCGGGTACACTGAAGCTTTCTTT
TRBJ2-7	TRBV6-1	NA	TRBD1	CAARDRIYEQYF	TGTGCCGCCCGGGACAGGATCTACGAGCAGTACTTC
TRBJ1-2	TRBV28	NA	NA	CASSLGGATEDYGYTF	TGTGCCAGCAGTTTAGGGGGGGCGACAGAGGACTATGGCTACACCTTC
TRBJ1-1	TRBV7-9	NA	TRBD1	CASSYGQGRTEAFF	TGTGCCAGCAGCTACGGACAGGGGCGCACTGAAGCTTTCTTT
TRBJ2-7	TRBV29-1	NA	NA	CSVGQTKSFYHYEQYF	TGCAGCGTAGGACAGACCAAGTCCTTCTACCACTACGAGCAGTACTTC
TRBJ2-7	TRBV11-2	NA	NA	CASSSLRDTSVGQYF	TGTGCCAGCAGCTCCCTCCGGGACACTTCGGTGGGGCAATACTTC
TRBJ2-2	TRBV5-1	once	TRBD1	CASALGGTGTGELFF	TGCGCCAGCGCGTTAGGCGGGACAGGGACCGGGGAGCTGTTTTTT
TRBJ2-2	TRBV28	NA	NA	CASMASNTGELFF	TGTGCCAGCATGGCGAGCAACACCGGGGAGCTGTTTTTT
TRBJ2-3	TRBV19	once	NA	CASSTRDRGYVDTQYF	TGTGCCAGTAGTACACGGGACCGTGGATATGTTGATACGCAGTATTTT
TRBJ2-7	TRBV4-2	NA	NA	CASSQDPHGSYQAKYF	TGTGCCAGCAGCCAAGATCCCCACGGGTCCTACCAGGCGAAATACTTC
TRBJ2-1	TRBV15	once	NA	CATSRESQPGNEQFF	TGTGCCACCAGCAGAGAAAGCCAACCAGGCAATGAGCAGTTCTTC
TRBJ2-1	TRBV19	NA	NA	CASSTGVVNEQFF	TGTGCCAGTAGTACCGGAGTCGTCAATGAGCAGTTCTTC
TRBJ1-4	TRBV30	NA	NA	CAWSPGINEKLFF	TGTGCCTGGAGTCCGGGGATTAATGAAAAACTGTTTTTT
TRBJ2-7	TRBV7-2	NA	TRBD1	CASSLWTGVPYEQYF	TGTGCCAGCAGCCTCTGGACAGGGGTGCCCTACGAGCAGTACTTC
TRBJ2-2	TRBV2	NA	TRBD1	CARTTGANTGELFF	TGTGCCAGAACGACAGGGGCGAACACCGGGGAGCTGTTTTTT
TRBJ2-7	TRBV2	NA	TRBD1	CASSDGQAPYEQYF	TGTGCCAGCAGTGATGGACAGGCGCCCTACGAGCAGTACTTC
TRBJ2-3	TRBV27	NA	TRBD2	CASSPWTSGSFGDTQYF	TGTGCCAGCAGTCCTTGGACTAGCGGGAGTTTTGGAGATACGCAGTATTTT